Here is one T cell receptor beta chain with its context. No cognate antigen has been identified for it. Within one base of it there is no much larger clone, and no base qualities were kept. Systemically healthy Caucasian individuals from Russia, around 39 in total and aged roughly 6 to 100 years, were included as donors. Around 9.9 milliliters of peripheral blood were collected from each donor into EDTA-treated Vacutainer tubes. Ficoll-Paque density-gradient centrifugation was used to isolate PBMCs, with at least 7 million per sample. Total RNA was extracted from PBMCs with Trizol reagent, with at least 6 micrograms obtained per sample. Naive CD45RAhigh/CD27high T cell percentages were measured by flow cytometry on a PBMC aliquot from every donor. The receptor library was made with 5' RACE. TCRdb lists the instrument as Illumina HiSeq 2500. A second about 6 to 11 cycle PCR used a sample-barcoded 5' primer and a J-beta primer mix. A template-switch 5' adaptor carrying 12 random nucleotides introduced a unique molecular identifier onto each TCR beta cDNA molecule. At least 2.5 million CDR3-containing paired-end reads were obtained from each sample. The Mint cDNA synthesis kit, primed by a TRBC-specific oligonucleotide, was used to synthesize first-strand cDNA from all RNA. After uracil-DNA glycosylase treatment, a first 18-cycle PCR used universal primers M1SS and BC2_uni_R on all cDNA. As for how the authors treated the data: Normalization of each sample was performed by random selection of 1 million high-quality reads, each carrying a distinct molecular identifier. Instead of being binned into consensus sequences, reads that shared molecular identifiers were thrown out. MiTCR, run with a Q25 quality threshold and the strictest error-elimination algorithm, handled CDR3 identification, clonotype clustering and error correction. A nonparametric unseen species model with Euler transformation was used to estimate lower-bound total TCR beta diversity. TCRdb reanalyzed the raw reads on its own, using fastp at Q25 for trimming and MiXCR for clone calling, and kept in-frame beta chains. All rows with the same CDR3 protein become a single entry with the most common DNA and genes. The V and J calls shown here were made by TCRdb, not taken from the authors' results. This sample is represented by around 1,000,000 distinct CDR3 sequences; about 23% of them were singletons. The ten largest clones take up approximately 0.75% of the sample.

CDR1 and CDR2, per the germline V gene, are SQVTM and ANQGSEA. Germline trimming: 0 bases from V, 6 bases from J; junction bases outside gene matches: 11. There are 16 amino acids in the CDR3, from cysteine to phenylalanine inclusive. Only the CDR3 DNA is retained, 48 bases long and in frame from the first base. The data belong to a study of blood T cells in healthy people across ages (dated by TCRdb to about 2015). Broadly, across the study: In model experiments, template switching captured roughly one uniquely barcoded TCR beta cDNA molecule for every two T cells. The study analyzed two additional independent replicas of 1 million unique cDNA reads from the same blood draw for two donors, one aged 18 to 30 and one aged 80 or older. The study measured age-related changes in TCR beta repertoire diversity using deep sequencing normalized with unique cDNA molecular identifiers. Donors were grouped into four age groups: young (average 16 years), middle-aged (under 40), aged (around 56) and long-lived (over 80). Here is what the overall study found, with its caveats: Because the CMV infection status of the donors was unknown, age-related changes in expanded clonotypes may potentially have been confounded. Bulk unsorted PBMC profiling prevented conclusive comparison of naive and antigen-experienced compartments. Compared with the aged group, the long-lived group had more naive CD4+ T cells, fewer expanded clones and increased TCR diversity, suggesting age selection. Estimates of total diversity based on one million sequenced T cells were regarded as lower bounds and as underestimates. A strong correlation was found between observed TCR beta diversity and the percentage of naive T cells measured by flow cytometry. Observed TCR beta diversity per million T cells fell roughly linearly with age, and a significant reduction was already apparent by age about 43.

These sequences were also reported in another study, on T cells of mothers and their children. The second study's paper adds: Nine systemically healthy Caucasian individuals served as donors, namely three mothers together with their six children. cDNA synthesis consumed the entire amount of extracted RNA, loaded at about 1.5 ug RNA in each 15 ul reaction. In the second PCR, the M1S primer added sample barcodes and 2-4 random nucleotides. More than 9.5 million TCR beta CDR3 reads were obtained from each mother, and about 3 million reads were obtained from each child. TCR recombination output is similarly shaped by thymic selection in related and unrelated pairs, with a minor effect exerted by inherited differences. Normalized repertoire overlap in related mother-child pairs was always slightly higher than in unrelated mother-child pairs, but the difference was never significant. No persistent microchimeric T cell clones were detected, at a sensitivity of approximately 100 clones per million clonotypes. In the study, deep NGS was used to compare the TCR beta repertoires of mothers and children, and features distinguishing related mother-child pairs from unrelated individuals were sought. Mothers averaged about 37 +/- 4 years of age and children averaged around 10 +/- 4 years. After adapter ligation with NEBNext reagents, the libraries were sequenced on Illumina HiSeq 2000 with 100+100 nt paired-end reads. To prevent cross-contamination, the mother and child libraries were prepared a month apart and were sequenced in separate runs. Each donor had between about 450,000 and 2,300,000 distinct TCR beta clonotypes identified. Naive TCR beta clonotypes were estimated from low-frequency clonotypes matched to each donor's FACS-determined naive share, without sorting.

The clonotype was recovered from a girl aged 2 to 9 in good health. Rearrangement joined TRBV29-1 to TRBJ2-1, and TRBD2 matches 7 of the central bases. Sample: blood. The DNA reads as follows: TGCAGCGTTGAAGATGGGAGGGCTAGCGGTTCCAATGAGCAGTTCTTC. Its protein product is CSVEDGRASGSNEQFF.